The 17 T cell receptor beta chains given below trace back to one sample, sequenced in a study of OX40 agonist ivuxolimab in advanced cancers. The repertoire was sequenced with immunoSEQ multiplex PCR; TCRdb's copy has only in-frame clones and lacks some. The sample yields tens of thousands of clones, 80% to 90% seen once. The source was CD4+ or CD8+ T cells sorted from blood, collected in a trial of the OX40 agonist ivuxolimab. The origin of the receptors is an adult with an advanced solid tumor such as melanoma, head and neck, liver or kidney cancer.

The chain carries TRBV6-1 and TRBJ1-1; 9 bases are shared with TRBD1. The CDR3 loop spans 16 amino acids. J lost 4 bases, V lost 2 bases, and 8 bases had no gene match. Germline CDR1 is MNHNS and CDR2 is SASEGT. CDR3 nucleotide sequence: TGTGCCAGCAGTGAACAGATCGGGACAGGGAGCACTGAAGCTTTCTTT. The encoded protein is CASSEQIGTGSTEAFF.

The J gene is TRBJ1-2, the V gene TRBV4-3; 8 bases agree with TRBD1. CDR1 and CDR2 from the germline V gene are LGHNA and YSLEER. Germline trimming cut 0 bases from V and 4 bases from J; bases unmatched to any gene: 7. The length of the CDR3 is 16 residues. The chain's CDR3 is CASSQDRTGFTYGYTF. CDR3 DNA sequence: TGCGCCAGCAGCCAAGATCGGACAGGGTTTACCTATGGCTACACCTTC.

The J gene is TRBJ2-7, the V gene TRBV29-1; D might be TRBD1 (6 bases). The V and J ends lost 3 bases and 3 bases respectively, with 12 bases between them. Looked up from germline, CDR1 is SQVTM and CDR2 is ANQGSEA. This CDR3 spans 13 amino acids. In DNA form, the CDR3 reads TGCAGCGTTGATCAGTCGGACAGCTACGAGCAGTACTTC. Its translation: CSVDQSDSYEQYF.

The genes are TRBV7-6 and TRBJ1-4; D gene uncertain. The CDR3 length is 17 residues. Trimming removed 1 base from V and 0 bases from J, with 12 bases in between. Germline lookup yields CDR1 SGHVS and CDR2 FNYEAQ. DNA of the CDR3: TGTGCCAGCAGCTTAGAGCCACTTGCTGCAACTAATGAAAAACTGTTTTTT. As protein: CASSLEPLAATNEKLFF. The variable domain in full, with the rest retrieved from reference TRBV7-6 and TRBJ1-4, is GAGVSQSPRYKVTKRGQDVALRCDPISGHVSLYWYRQALGQGPEFLTYFNYEAQQDKSGLPNDRFSAERPEGSISTLTIQRTEQRDSAMYRCASSLEPLAATNEKLFFGSGTQLSVL.

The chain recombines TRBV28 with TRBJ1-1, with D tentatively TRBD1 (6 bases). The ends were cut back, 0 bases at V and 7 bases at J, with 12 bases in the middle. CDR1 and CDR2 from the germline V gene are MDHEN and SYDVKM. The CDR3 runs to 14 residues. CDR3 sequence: CASSLWRGGHEAFF. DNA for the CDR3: TGTGCCAGCAGTTTATGGAGGGGGGGACATGAAGCTTTCTTT.

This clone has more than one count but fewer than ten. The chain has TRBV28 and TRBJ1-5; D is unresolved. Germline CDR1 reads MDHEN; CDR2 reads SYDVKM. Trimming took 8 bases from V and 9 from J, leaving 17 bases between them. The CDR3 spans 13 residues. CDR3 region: CASEMGSSRPQHF. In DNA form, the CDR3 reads TGTGCCAGCGAAATGGGATCCTCGAGGCCCCAGCATTTT.

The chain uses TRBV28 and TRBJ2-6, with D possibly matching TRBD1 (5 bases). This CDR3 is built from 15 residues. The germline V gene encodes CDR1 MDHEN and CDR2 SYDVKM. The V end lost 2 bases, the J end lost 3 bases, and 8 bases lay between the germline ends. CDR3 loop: CASSLRGSGANVLTF. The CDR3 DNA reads TGTGCCAGCAGTTTAAGGGGAAGTGGGGCCAACGTCCTGACTTTC.

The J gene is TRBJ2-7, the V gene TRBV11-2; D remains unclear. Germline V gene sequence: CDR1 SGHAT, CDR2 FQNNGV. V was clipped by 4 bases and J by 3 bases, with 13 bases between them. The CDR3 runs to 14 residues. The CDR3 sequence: CASSSVDGDYEQYF. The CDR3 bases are TGTGCCAGCAGCTCCGTAGACGGTGACTACGAGCAGTACTTC.

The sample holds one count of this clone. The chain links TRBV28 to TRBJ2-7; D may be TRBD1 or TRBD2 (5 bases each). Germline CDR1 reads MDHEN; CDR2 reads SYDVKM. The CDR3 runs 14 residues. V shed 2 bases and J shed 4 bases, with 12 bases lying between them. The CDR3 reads CASSLQGVHYEQYF. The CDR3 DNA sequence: TGTGCCAGCAGTTTACAGGGAGTACATTACGAGCAGTACTTC.

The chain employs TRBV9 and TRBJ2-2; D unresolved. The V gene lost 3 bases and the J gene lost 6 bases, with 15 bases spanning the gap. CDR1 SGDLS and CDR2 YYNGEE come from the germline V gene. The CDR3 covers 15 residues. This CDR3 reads CASSETSRRPGELFF. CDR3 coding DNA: TGTGCCAGCAGCGAAACCTCTCGCCGCCCCGGGGAGCTGTTTTTT. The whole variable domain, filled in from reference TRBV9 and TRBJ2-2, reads DSGVTQTPKHLITATGQRVTLRCSPRSGDLSVYWYQQSLDQGLQFLIQYYNGEERAKGNILERFSAQQFPDLHSELNLSSLELGDSALYFCASSETSRRPGELFFGEGSRLTVL.

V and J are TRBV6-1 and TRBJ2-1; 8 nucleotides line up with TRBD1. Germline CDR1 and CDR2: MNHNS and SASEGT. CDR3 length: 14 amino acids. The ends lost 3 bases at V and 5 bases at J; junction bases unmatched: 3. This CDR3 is CASSDWTGNNEQFF. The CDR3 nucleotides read TGTGCCAGCAGTGACTGGACAGGGAACAATGAGCAGTTCTTC.

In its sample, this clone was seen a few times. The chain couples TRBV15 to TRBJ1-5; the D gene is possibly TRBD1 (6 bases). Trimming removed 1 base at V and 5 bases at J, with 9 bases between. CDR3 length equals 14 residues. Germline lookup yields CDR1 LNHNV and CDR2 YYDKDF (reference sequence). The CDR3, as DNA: TGTGCCACCAGCAGAGCGAGGGGGTATCAGCCCCAGCATTTT. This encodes CATSRARGYQPQHF.

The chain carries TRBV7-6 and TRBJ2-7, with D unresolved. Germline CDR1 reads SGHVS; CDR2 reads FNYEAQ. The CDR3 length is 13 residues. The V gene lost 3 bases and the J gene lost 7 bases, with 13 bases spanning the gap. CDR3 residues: CASSFGSWVEQYF. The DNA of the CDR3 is TGTGCCAGCAGCTTTGGATCGTGGGTGGAGCAGTACTTC. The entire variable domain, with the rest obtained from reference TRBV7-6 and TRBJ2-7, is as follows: GAGVSQSPRYKVTKRGQDVALRCDPISGHVSLYWYRQALGQGPEFLTYFNYEAQQDKSGLPNDRFSAERPEGSISTLTIQRTEQRDSAMYRCASSFGSWVEQYFGPGTRLTVT.

CDR3 residues: CASSQEGGLSNQPQHF. DNA of the CDR3: TGTGCCAGCAGCCAAGAAGGTGGGCTTAGCAATCAGCCCCAGCATTTT. The chain is built from TRBV4-2 and TRBJ1-5; D not certain. V lost 0 bases and J lost 0, with 9 bases in between. CDR1 LGHNA and CDR2 YNFKEQ come from the germline V gene. This CDR3 comprises 16 residues.

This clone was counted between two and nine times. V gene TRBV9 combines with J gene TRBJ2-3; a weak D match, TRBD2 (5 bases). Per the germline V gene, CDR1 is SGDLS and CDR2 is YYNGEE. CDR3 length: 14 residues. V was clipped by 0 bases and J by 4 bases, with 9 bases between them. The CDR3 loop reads CASSVEAESDTQYF. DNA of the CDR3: TGTGCCAGCAGCGTAGAAGCGGAATCAGATACGCAGTATTTT.

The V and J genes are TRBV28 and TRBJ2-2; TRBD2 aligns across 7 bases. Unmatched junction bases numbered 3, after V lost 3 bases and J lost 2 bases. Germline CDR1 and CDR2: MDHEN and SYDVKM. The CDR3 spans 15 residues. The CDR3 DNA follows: TGTGCCAGCAGTTTTCGCGGGAGTAACACCGGGGAGCTGTTTTTT. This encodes CASSFRGSNTGELFF.

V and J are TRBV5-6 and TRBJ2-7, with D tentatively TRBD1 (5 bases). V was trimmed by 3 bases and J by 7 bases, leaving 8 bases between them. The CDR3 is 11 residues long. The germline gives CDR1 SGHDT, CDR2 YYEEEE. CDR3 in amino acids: CASSSQGEQYF. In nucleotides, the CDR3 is TGTGCCAGCAGCTCCCAGGGAGAGCAGTACTTC. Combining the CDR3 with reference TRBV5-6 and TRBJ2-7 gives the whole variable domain DAGVTQSPTHLIKTRGQQVTLRCSPKSGHDTVSWYQQALGQGPQFIFQYYEEEERQRGNFPDRFSGHQFPNYSSELNVNALLLGDSALYLCASSSQGEQYFGPGTRLTVT.